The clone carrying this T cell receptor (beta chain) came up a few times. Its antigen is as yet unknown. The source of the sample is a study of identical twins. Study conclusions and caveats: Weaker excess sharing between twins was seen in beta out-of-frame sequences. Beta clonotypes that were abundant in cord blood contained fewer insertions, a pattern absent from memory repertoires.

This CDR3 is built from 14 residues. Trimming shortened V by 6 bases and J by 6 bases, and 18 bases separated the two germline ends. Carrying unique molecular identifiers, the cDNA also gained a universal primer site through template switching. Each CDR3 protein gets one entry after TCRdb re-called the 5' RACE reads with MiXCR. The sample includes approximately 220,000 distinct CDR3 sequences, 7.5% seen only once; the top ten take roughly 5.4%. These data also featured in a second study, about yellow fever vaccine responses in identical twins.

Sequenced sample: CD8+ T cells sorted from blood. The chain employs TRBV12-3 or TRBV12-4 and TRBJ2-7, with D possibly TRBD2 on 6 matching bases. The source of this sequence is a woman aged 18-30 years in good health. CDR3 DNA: TGTGCCAGCAGCGCCGGGACTTCCGTGGGCGAGCAGTACTTC. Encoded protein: CASSAGTSVGEQYF.